This TCR beta chain stems from a study of metastatic and nonmetastatic thyroid tumors. Study overall: Malignant thyroid and benign thyroid patients provided blood and tumor or nodule tissue whose repertoires were compared. Notes on the study in general: The reported finding was significantly higher TCR beta diversity in malignant thyroid tumors relative to benign nodules, in blood and tumor.

Per the germline V gene, CDR1 is SEHNR and CDR2 is FQNEAQ (reference sequence). The CDR3 covers 11 residues. Every patient was untreated before thyroid surgery. Remarks on this clone: Its antigen is as yet unknown. A much larger clone lies one base from this, so it may be a read error.

Per the original methods: Across clinicopathological groups, CDR3 differences served as the basis for building a distant-metastasis classifier for papillary thyroid cancer. TCRdb ran MiXCR on the PCR reads. These V and J calls derive from TCRdb rather than the authors' analysis. This sample has some 28,000 clones; under 25% occur once, and the top ten carry under 45%. The origin of this receptor is a female donor with papillary thyroid cancer or a benign thyroid nodule (not recorded which). Some clones in this sample may be carry-over from other donors' samples. The chain links TRBV7-9 to TRBJ2-2; perhaps D is TRBD1 or TRBD2 (5 bases each). Sequenced: blood. The CDR3 DNA follows: TGTGCCAGCATGGACACCGGGGAGTTGTTTTTT. This codes for CASMDTGELFF.